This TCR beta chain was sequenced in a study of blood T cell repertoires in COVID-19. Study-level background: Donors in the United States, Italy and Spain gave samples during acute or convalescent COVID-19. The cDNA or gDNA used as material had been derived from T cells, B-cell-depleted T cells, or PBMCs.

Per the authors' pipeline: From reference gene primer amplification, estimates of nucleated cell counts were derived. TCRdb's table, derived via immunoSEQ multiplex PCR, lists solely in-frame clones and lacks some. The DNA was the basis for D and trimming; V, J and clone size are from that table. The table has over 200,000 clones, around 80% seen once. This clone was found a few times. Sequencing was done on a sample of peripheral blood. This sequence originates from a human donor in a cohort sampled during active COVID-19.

The CDR3 loop reads CASSVAPGQGGTEAFF. The CDR3 region has the DNA TGTGCCAGCAGCGTAGCCCCGGGACAGGGGGGCACTGAAGCTTTCTTT. The chain recombines TRBV9 with TRBJ1-1; 11 positions agree with TRBD1. This CDR3 is 16 amino acids long. V lost 0 bases to trimming and J lost 4 bases; unmatched junction nucleotides: 5. The V gene's germline CDR1 is SGDLS and CDR2 YYNGEE.